This T cell receptor beta chain was profiled in a study of CD8 T cells in ankylosing spondylitis. Trimming left V 6 bases short and J 4 bases short, with 19 bases between. The CDR3 spans 15 residues. TCRdb called the 5' RACE reads again in MiXCR, with one record for every CDR3 protein. The data show a few hundred thousand distinct CDR3 sequences, under 25% seen once. Sequencing used blood, either unsorted or a sorted T cell fraction (not recorded which). The TCR originated in a female donor with ankylosing spondylitis or in good health (not recorded which). The V gene is TRBV12-3 or TRBV12-4, the J gene TRBJ2-7; D not resolved. As DNA, the CDR3 is TGTGCCAGCAGCTCGGCTAGATATCGCGCTTACGAGCAGTACTTC. This gives the protein CASSSARYRAYEQYF.